Each of the 21 T cell receptor beta chains below was sequenced from the same sample in a study of T cell responses to AZD1222 COVID-19 vaccine. Repertoires were generated with immunoSEQ multiplex PCR, while TCRdb's copy carries only in-frame clones and drops some. Of approximately 150,000 clones in the sample, roughly 87% are singletons; the top ten hold 2.6%. The material sequenced was peripheral blood, taken on day 0 of AZD1222 vaccination. The receptors were gathered from an adult in good health.

CDR3 residues: CASSELSGGMDGYTF. The CDR3 nucleotides are TGTGCCAGCAGTGAATTGAGCGGAGGGATGGATGGCTACACCTTC. V usage is TRBV25-1 and J usage is TRBJ1-2, with D hard to call. CDR1 is MGHDK and CDR2 is SYGVNS in the germline V gene. CDR3 length: 15 amino acids. Trimming shortened V by 1 base and J by 6 bases, and 15 bases separated the two germline ends.

This clone has only a few counts. The genes are TRBV7-2 and TRBJ2-1; D perhaps matches TRBD2 (5 bases). Per the germline V gene, CDR1 is SGHTA and CDR2 is FQGNSA. Trimming shortened V by 5 bases and J by 7 bases, and 18 bases separated the two germline ends. The CDR3 loop spans 15 amino acids. The CDR3 is CASSPIPGSANEQFF. CDR3 DNA: TGTGCCAGCAGCCCCATCCCGGGATCTGCAAATGAGCAGTTCTTC.

The rearrangement uses TRBV6-5 and TRBJ2-1; D call uncertain. CDR3 size: 15 residues. CDR1 is MNHEY, CDR2 SVGAGI, per germline. Trimming pared 4 bases from V and 5 bases from J, leaving 15 bases between. The CDR3 DNA follows: TGTGCCAGCAGTTCTCCGGGTCTTTCCCACAATGAGCAGTTCTTC. Protein product: CASSSPGLSHNEQFF.

This chain uses TRBV4-1 with TRBJ1-1; TRBD1 is a possible D gene (5 bases). The CDR3 is made up of 14 amino acids. V was trimmed by 1 base and J by 8 bases, leaving 14 bases between them. Germline CDR1 and CDR2: MGHRA and YSYEKL. In DNA form, the CDR3 reads TGCGCCAGCAGCCAAGCCAGGGTAGAGAGCGAAGCTTTCTTT. Its translation: CASSQARVESEAFF.

A few counts support this clone. The chain recombines TRBV9 with TRBJ1-1; D unclear. The germline V gene encodes CDR1 SGDLS and CDR2 YYNGEE. V gave up 0 bases and J gave up 1 base, with 10 bases separating them. This CDR3 is 15 amino acids long. Here the CDR3 DNA reads TGTGCCAGCAGCGTAGCCGAGACGAGGAACACTGAAGCTTTCTTT. Translation: CASSVAETRNTEAFF. Full variable domain (remainder filled in from reference TRBV9 and TRBJ1-1): DSGVTQTPKHLITATGQRVTLRCSPRSGDLSVYWYQQSLDQGLQFLIQYYNGEERAKGNILERFSAQQFPDLHSELNLSSLELGDSALYFCASSVAETRNTEAFFGQGTRLTVV.

This clone was counted once. The V call is TRBV15, the J call TRBJ2-7; TRBD2 is a possible D gene (6 bases). Trimming removed 0 bases at V and 6 bases at J, with 9 bases between. There are 13 residues in the CDR3. Germline V gene data show CDR1 as LNHNV and CDR2 as YYDKDF (reference sequence). In DNA form, the CDR3 reads TGTGCCACCAGCAGAGATCTGGAGGGCGAGCAGTACTTC. This sequence encodes CATSRDLEGEQYF.

J is TRBJ2-1 and V is TRBV27, with 10 bases matching TRBD2. The CDR3 is made up of 16 amino acids. Germline V gene sequence: CDR1 MNHEY, CDR2 SMNVEV (reference sequence). J was trimmed by 8 bases and V by 2 bases; bases with no gene match: 9. For the CDR3, the DNA is TGTGCCAGCAGTTTAGGAGCGGGAGGGCCTATGGATGAGCAGTTCTTC. Encoded protein: CASSLGAGGPMDEQFF.

The chain links TRBV5-4 to TRBJ1-5, with 10 positions matching TRBD1. Germline lookup yields CDR1 SGHNT and CDR2 YYREEE (reference sequence). V trimming: 4 bases; J trimming: 7 bases; junction bases outside the gene matches: 5. CDR3 length: 14 residues. For the CDR3, the DNA is TGTGCCAGCAGCCGGGACAGGGGTAGCCAGCCCCAGCATTTT. Its translation is CASSRDRGSQPQHF.

V gene TRBV7-3 combines with J gene TRBJ2-6; the D is unclear. The CDR3 has 16 residues. CDR1 SGHTA and CDR2 FQGTGA come from the germline V gene. V lost 3 bases, J lost 0 bases, and 9 bases lay in between. DNA of the CDR3: TGTGCCAGCAGCTTGATGACCTTCTCTGGGGCCAACGTCCTGACTTTC. It codes for CASSLMTFSGANVLTF.

V is TRBV28 and J is TRBJ2-7; TRBD1 is a possible D gene (6 bases). The CDR3 runs 15 residues. The V end was cut by 7 bases, the J end by 0 bases, with 16 bases between. CDR1 and CDR2 (germline): MDHEN, SYDVKM. The CDR3 coding sequence is TGTGCCAGCAAGTCCCCAGGGGCAAGCTCCTACGAGCAGTACTTC. The encoded protein is CASKSPGASSYEQYF.

The J gene is TRBJ2-5, the V gene TRBV2; 7 bases align to TRBD2. This CDR3 spans 15 amino acids. V lost 3 bases, J lost 5 bases, and 9 bases stayed unmatched. Per the germline V gene, CDR1 is SNHLY and CDR2 is FYNNEI. CDR3 region: CASSDPAGAEETQYF. The DNA of the CDR3 is TGTGCCAGCAGTGACCCGGCGGGAGCGGAGGAGACCCAGTACTTC. The full variable domain, in which reference TRBV2 and TRBJ2-5 provide the parts outside the CDR3, is EPEVTQTPSHQVTQMGQEVILRCVPISNHLYFYWYRQILGQKVEFLVSFYNNEISEKSEIFDDQFSVERPDGSNFTLKIRSTKLEDSAMYFCASSDPAGAEETQYFGPGTRLLVL.

This clone occurred a few times. This chain connects TRBV14 to TRBJ1-2; tentative D call: TRBD1 (6 bases). The CDR3 is 20 amino acids. Germline CDR1 reads SGHDN; CDR2 reads FVKESK. Trimming stripped 2 bases from V and 8 bases from J, with 33 bases between. The CDR3 loop reads CASSQLKGGNAADSFGGYTF. The CDR3 DNA reads as TGTGCCAGCAGCCAACTAAAAGGGGGTAATGCCGCAGATTCATTCGGAGGCTACACCTTC.

The chain joins TRBV5-5 to TRBJ1-1, with D maybe TRBD1 (5 bases). The CDR3 covers 13 residues. Trimming took off 1 base at V and 3 bases at J, with 7 bases between the two ends. In germline, CDR1 is SGHKS, CDR2 YYEKEE (reference sequence). The DNA for the CDR3 is TGTGCCAGCAGCTTGTCGGGGGACACTGAAGCTTTCTTT. Protein sequence: CASSLSGDTEAFF.

This sequence joins TRBV5-4 and TRBJ2-7; 9 bases fit TRBD1. Germline V gene lookup returns CDR1 SGHNT and CDR2 YYREEE (reference sequence). The CDR3 consists of 12 residues. V shed 3 bases and J 5 bases; nucleotides not matched to a gene: 0. Here the CDR3 DNA reads TGTGCCAGCAGCTGGGACAGGGACGAGCAGTACTTC. The encoded protein is CASSWDRDEQYF.

V is TRBV2 and J is TRBJ2-5; no firm D call. The length of the CDR3 is 12 residues. Germline-derived CDR1 and CDR2 are SNHLY and FYNNEI. Trimming took 2 bases from V and 7 from J, leaving 8 bases between them. For the CDR3, the DNA is TGTGCCAGCAGTGAATTGGGTCCGACCCAGTACTTC. Translation gives CASSELGPTQYF.

The chain recombines TRBV19 with TRBJ2-1; maybe TRBD2 (6 bases). Deletions cut 5 bases from V and 5 bases from J, with 10 bases between. This CDR3 contains 13 residues. The germline CDR1 and CDR2 sequences are LNHDA and SQIVND (reference sequence). CDR3 in DNA: TGTGCCAGTAGTCCCGCGGGGAACAATGAGCAGTTCTTC. It encodes CASSPAGNNEQFF.

This rearrangement joins TRBV11-2 to TRBJ2-7; 13 bases line up with TRBD2. After removal of 5 bases from V and 5 bases from J, the junction contained 6 bases not matched to a gene. CDR3 length: 15 amino acids. Germline CDR1 reads SGHAT; CDR2 reads FQNNGV. The DNA for the CDR3 is TGTGCCAGCAGCGCCCGGACTAGCGGGAGTGACGAGCAGTACTTC. Translation gives CASSARTSGSDEQYF.

This clone has just a few counts. The chain joins TRBV24-1 to TRBJ2-1, with 9 bases fitting TRBD1. In germline, CDR1 is KGHDR, CDR2 SFDVKD. CDR3 length: 16 amino acids. J lost 1 base, V lost 1 base, and 1 base had no gene match. The CDR3 loop reads CATSDFGTGSYNEQFF. CDR3 nucleotides: TGTGCCACCAGTGATTTCGGGACAGGGTCCTACAATGAGCAGTTCTTC.

This chain connects TRBV6-5 to TRBJ1-1; D ambiguous. Germline-derived CDR1 and CDR2 are MNHEY and SVGAGI. V dropped 2 bases and J dropped 11 bases, with 15 bases sitting between them. This CDR3 is built from 13 residues. In nucleotides, the CDR3 is TGTGCCAGCAGTTACACTCAACGGACCGGGGCTTTCTTT. Translated: CASSYTQRTGAFF.

The chain is built from TRBV6-5 and TRBJ1-4, with no clear D. Trimming stripped 4 bases from V and 7 bases from J, with 16 bases between. Germline CDR1 is MNHEY and CDR2 is SVGAGI. This CDR3 has 15 amino acids. CDR3 sequence: CASSLTLSPSEKLFF. The CDR3 nucleotides are TGTGCCAGCAGTTTGACTCTGAGCCCGAGTGAAAAACTGTTTTTT.

V gene TRBV11-1 combines with J gene TRBJ2-7; 8 bases fit TRBD2. V trimming: 2 bases; J trimming: 3 bases; junction bases outside the gene matches: 9. Germline CDR1 reads SGHAT; CDR2 reads FQDESV (reference sequence). The CDR3 is 16 residues long. CDR3 sequence (DNA): TGTGCCAGCAGCTTATTTGGTAGCGGGACGATCTACGAGCAGTACTTC. As protein: CASSLFGSGTIYEQYF.